The 21 T cell receptor beta chains presented below share a single source sample, sequenced in a study of shared clonotypes between healthy human individuals. Profiling relied on immunoSEQ multiplex PCR, and the TCRdb table lists in-frame clones only, not all of them. Here the sample spans about 380,000 clones, approximately 97% being singletons. The sequenced material came from memory CD8+ T cells sorted from blood. Subset noted: CD45RO+ cells pooled with CCR7-negative TemRA cells. These receptors were taken from a young man in good health.

The chain couples TRBV19 to TRBJ2-7, with 7 positions matching TRBD1. The CDR3 extends over 14 amino acids. Germline V lookup: CDR1 LNHDA, CDR2 SQIVND (reference sequence). With 4 bases clipped from V and 6 bases from J, the junction kept 9 bases outside the gene matches. This CDR3 reads CASSTGQGQREQYF. CDR3 DNA sequence: TGTGCCAGTAGTACCGGCCAGGGACAGCGCGAGCAGTACTTC.

V is TRBV28 and J is TRBJ1-5; TRBD1 is a possible D gene (5 bases). In germline, CDR1 is MDHEN, CDR2 SYDVKM. This CDR3 comprises 14 residues. Trimming shortened V by 2 bases and J by 6 bases, and 11 bases separated the two germline ends. The CDR3 region is CASSLEGHGQPQHF. DNA of the CDR3: TGTGCCAGCAGTTTAGAGGGGCATGGTCAGCCCCAGCATTTT.

CDR3 sequence: CASSEEQGQPQHF. DNA of the CDR3: TGTGCCAGCAGTGAGGAACAGGGTCAGCCCCAGCATTTT. The chain is built from TRBV2 and TRBJ1-5, with a possible D match to TRBD1 (6 bases). This CDR3 region has 13 residues. Trimming took 3 bases from V and 6 from J, leaving 9 bases between them. The germline gives CDR1 SNHLY, CDR2 FYNNEI.

This chain joins TRBV10-3 and TRBJ2-1; TRBD2 matches 9 bases. The CDR3 length is 13 residues. The V gene's germline CDR1 is ENHRY and CDR2 SYGVKD. V lost 8 bases and J lost 8; bases outside the gene matches: 7. This CDR3 reads CAIGSGRFYEQFF. The CDR3, as DNA: TGTGCCATCGGCAGCGGGAGGTTCTATGAGCAGTTCTTC.

CDR3 nucleotides: TGCGCCAGCAGCCAAAACCCTCAGCGGAGCTCCTACGAGCAGTACTTC. Amino acids: CASSQNPQRSSYEQYF. The chain carries TRBV5-1 and TRBJ2-7; TRBD2 might be the D (5 bases). Trimming took 4 bases from V and 0 from J, leaving 17 bases between them. There are 16 residues in the CDR3. Germline-derived CDR1 and CDR2 are SGHRS and YFSETQ.

The chain employs TRBV11-3 and TRBJ2-2; no clear D. The germline V gene has CDR1 SGHNT and CDR2 YENEEA. The CDR3 totals 16 residues. Between the trimmed V and J ends, which lost 4 bases and 3 bases, there was a span of 15 bases. CDR3 sequence reads: CASSSTAGPYTGELFF. CDR3 DNA sequence: TGTGCCAGCAGCTCCACTGCCGGGCCGTACACCGGGGAGCTGTTTTTT.

The chain combines TRBV27 with TRBJ2-2, with 8 bases matching TRBD2. With 7 bases clipped from V and 3 bases from J, the junction kept 7 bases outside the gene matches. This CDR3 comprises 15 residues. Germline CDR1 and CDR2: MNHEY and SMNVEV (reference sequence). As DNA, the CDR3 is TGTGCCAGCAAATTTCGGGAGGGGTACACCGGGGAGCTGTTTTTT. As protein: CASKFREGYTGELFF.

This chain links TRBV25-1 with TRBJ2-3; D may be TRBD2 (6 bases). Germline V lookup: CDR1 MGHDK, CDR2 SYGVNS. This CDR3 has 15 residues. V lost 4 bases, J lost 0 bases, and 11 bases lay in between. The CDR3 DNA sequence: TGTGCCAGCAGTGTTGGGCGGGGTAGCACAGATACGCAGTATTTT. Its protein product is CASSVGRGSTDTQYF. The complete variable domain, with remaining parts taken from reference TRBV25-1 and TRBJ2-3, reads EADIYQTPRYLVIGTGKKITLECSQTMGHDKMYWYQQDPGMELHLIHYSYGVNSTEKGDLSSESTVSRIRTEHFPLTLESARPSHTSQYLCASSVGRGSTDTQYFGPGTRLTVL.

This clone was seen just once. This chain uses TRBV4-2 with TRBJ1-1, with unresolved D. This CDR3 comprises 15 residues. Germline CDR1 LGHNA, CDR2 YNFKEQ. The ends were cut back, 0 bases at V and 2 bases at J, with 10 bases in the middle. The CDR3 region is CASSQEGRINTEAFF. CDR3 nucleotide sequence: TGTGCCAGCAGCCAAGAGGGGAGGATCAACACTGAAGCTTTCTTT.

This sequence joins TRBV5-6 and TRBJ2-5, with TRBD2 identical over 8 bases. Germline V lookup: CDR1 SGHDT, CDR2 YYEEEE. The CDR3 totals 13 residues. With V trimmed by 0 bases and J by 5 bases, 0 bases remained unmatched. The CDR3, as DNA: TGTGCCAGCAGCTTGGGACTAGCGGAGACCCAGTACTTC. Its translation is CASSLGLAETQYF.

The V call is TRBV7-2, the J call TRBJ2-7; D might be TRBD2 (6 bases). Germline V gene sequence: CDR1 SGHTA, CDR2 FQGNSA. Trimming removed 5 bases at V and 0 bases at J, with 11 bases between. CDR3 length equals 14 residues. The CDR3, as DNA: TGTGCCAGCAGCCGTAGCGGCAGCTCCTACGAGCAGTACTTC. Translation gives CASSRSGSSYEQYF. Filled out from reference TRBV7-2 and TRBJ2-7, the complete variable domain reads GAGVSQSPSNKVTEKGKDVELRCDPISGHTALYWYRQSLGQGLEFLIYFQGNSAPDKSGLPSDRFSAERTGGSVSTLTIQRTQQEDSAVYLCASSRSGSSYEQYFGPGTRLTVT.

This clone has a single count. The chain links TRBV28 to TRBJ2-7, with D perhaps TRBD1 (6 bases). The CDR3 loop spans 14 amino acids. Trimming shortened V by 3 bases and J by 0 bases, and 9 bases separated the two germline ends. Germline V lookup: CDR1 MDHEN, CDR2 SYDVKM. The CDR3 nucleotides read TGTGCCAGCAGTTTTCCGGACAGCTCCTACGAGCAGTACTTC. Amino acids: CASSFPDSSYEQYF.

Regarding this clone: Different DNA sequences within this sample yield the same CDR3. The CDR3: CASSPSNQPQHF. The CDR3 DNA sequence: TGTGCCAGCTCACCCAGCAATCAGCCCCAGCATTTT. V gene TRBV18 combines with J gene TRBJ1-5; D not certain. Per germline, CDR1 KGHSH and CDR2 LQKENI. Trimming took off 3 bases at V and 1 base at J, with 1 base between the two ends. This CDR3 region has 12 residues.

As concerns this clone: In the same sample, other DNA sequences code for this CDR3. V gene TRBV5-1 combines with J gene TRBJ2-1; no clear D gene. Trimming cost V 4 bases and J 4 bases, with 3 bases left between them. Germline lookup yields CDR1 SGHRS and CDR2 YFSETQ. The length of the CDR3 is 11 residues. The CDR3 coding sequence is TGCGCCAGCAGCGTGTACAATGAGCAGTTCTTC. It encodes CASSVYNEQFF.

The V gene is TRBV6-6, the J gene TRBJ1-2, with 7 positions matching TRBD1. CDR3 length: 13 amino acids. Germline trimming cut 8 bases from V and 3 bases from J; bases unmatched to any gene: 6. Per the germline V gene, CDR1 is MNHNY and CDR2 is SVGAGI (reference sequence). For the CDR3, the DNA is TGTGCCAGCGGAGACAGGGACCACTATGGCTACACCTTC. Translating it yields CASGDRDHYGYTF.

The rearrangement joins TRBV4-2 to TRBJ2-7, with D possibly TRBD1 on 6 matching bases. Germline CDR1 and CDR2: LGHNA and YNFKEQ. V gave up 3 bases and J gave up 3 bases, with 15 bases separating them. The CDR3 runs 15 residues. The CDR3 sequence is CASSHLTGSFYEQYF. In DNA form, the CDR3 reads TGTGCCAGCAGCCATCTGACAGGTTCTTTCTACGAGCAGTACTTC.

This chain links TRBV19 with TRBJ2-6; unclear D gene. The germline V and J ends were trimmed by 7 bases and 2 bases, with 12 bases remaining between them. Germline CDR1 LNHDA, CDR2 SQIVND (reference sequence). This CDR3 contains 15 residues. CDR3 amino acids: CASNKGSAGANVLTF. CDR3 coding DNA: TGTGCCAGTAATAAGGGATCGGCTGGGGCCAACGTCCTGACTTTC.

The genes are TRBV30 and TRBJ2-5, with unresolved D. Germline V gene sequence: CDR1 GTSNPN, CDR2 SVGIG (reference sequence). The CDR3 contains 12 residues. The germline V and J ends were trimmed by 5 bases and 2 bases, with 9 bases remaining between them. The CDR3 loop reads CAWDGLQETQYF. In nucleotides, the CDR3 is TGTGCCTGGGACGGTCTACAAGAGACCCAGTACTTC.

In this sample, this clone turned up once. The rearrangement joins TRBV19 to TRBJ2-4, with D tentatively TRBD2 (6 bases). This CDR3 contains 13 residues. The V end lost 4 bases, the J end lost 5 bases, and 9 bases lay between the germline ends. Germline loops: CDR1 LNHDA, CDR2 SQIVND (reference sequence). The DNA for the CDR3 is TGTGCCAGTAGTACCCCGGGAGAAAACATTCAGTACTTC. Encoded protein: CASSTPGENIQYF.

The CDR3 nucleotides are TGCGCCAGCGGGACAGGGGGGAGTCAGCCCCAGCATTTT. It is translated as CASGTGGSQPQHF. The V gene is TRBV10-2, the J gene TRBJ1-5; 11 bases are shared with TRBD1. V was pared by 8 bases and J by 6 bases, with 3 bases of the junction left unmatched. This CDR3 contains 13 residues. CDR1 WSHSY and CDR2 SAAADI come from the germline V gene.

This chain joins TRBV30 and TRBJ2-3; TRBD2 matches at 8 bases. This CDR3 comprises 14 residues. The junction had 6 bases not matched to a gene; V was cut back by 4 bases and J by 3 bases. Looked up from germline, CDR1 is GTSNPN and CDR2 is SVGIG (reference sequence). CDR3 coding DNA: TGTGCCTGGATACACGGGAGGGTAACAGATACGCAGTATTTT. It is translated as CAWIHGRVTDTQYF.